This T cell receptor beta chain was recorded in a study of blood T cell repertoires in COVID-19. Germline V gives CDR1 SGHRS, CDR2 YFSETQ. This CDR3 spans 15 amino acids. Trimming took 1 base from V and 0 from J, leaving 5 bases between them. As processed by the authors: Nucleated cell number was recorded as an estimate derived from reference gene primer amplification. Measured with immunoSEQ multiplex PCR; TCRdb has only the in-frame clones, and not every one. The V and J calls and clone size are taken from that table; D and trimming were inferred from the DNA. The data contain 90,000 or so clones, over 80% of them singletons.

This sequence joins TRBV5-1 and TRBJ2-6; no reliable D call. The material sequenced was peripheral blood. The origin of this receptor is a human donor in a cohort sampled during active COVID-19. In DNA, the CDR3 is TGCGCCAGCAGCTTGATCGGCTCTGGGGCCAACGTCCTGACTTTC. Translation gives CASSLIGSGANVLTF.